The 13 T cell receptor beta chains below come from one sample, sequenced in a study of blood T cell repertoires in COVID-19 (TCRdb year 2020). Library method: the immunoSEQ multiplex PCR assay. The table was pulled from immuneACCESS by TCRdb, which kept in-frame rearrangements only. Such tables lose some clones; where checked, under half of the loss comes from unresolved V genes, and the rest has no known cause. The sample has roughly 79,000 clones on record, about 91% of them singletons. Approximately 6.4% of the sample is in the top ten clones. Sequenced input: peripheral blood. The receptors stem from a woman in her forties or fifties with acute or convalescent COVID-19.

This chain links TRBV2 with TRBJ1-6; 7 positions match TRBD1. Germline V gene data show CDR1 as SNHLY and CDR2 as FYNNEI. Trimming at V came to 6 bases and at J to 7 bases, leaving 3 bases not matched to a gene. This CDR3 spans 13 amino acids. CDR3 DNA: TGTGCCAGCAGGTCACAGGGGAATTCACCCCTCCACTTT. Amino acids: CASRSQGNSPLHF. The entire variable domain, with the rest obtained from reference TRBV2 and TRBJ1-6, is as follows: EPEVTQTPSHQVTQMGQEVILRCVPISNHLYFYWYRQILGQKVEFLVSFYNNEISEKSEIFDDQFSVERPDGSNFTLKIRSTKLEDSAMYFCASRSQGNSPLHFGNGTRLTVT.

Only one count was recorded for this clone. The identical CDR3 is also encoded by other nucleotide sequences in the sample. The CDR3 DNA sequence: TGTGCCAGCAGCCCGCGGAGCTCCTACAATGAGCAGTTCTTC. Amino acid sequence: CASSPRSSYNEQFF. The rearrangement links TRBV7-9 to TRBJ2-1; D unclear. This CDR3 is built from 14 residues. Trimming took off 5 bases at V and 0 bases at J, with 8 bases between the two ends. In germline, CDR1 is SEHNR, CDR2 FQNEAQ (reference sequence).

The chain carries TRBV6-4 and TRBJ1-1; D possibly corresponds to TRBD1 (5 bases). V dropped 5 bases and J dropped 3 bases, with 16 bases sitting between them. This CDR3 region has 15 residues. CDR1 is MRHNA, CDR2 SNTAGT, per germline. CDR3 nucleotides: TGTGCCAGCAGTTCCGACCCAGGGAGGGACACTGAAGCTTTCTTT. Its protein is CASSSDPGRDTEAFF.

In regard to this clone: The junction does not match germline at one end; this may be a read error. The chain combines TRBV2 with TRBJ1-5, with 9 bases aligning to TRBD1. The CDR3 has 14 residues. CDR1 is SNHLY and CDR2 is FYNNEI in the germline V gene. The CDR3 sequence: CASSEVTKPGQGYF. The CDR3 DNA follows: TGTGCCAGCAGCGAAGTGACGAAACCGGGACAGGGTTATTTT. Full variable domain (missing parts from reference TRBV2 and TRBJ1-5): EPEVTQTPSHQVTQMGQEVILRCVPISNHLYFYWYRQILGQKVEFLVSFYNNEISEKSEIFDDQFSVERPDGSNFTLKIRSTKLEDSAMYFCASSEVTKPGQGYFGDGTRLSIL.

The rearrangement joins TRBV2 to TRBJ2-5, with D possibly being TRBD2 (5 bases). Germline CDR1 and CDR2: SNHLY and FYNNEI. V was trimmed by 4 bases and J by 2 bases, leaving 11 bases between them. This CDR3 has 14 amino acids. This CDR3 is CASSVGSAQETQYF. The CDR3 nucleotides are TGTGCCAGCAGTGTGGGTAGCGCACAAGAGACCCAGTACTTC.

This sequence joins TRBV7-8 and TRBJ2-1; 8 nucleotides align to TRBD2. From germline, CDR1 is SGHVS and CDR2 FQNEAQ. V lost 5 bases, J lost 5 bases, and 5 bases stayed unmatched. This CDR3 comprises 14 residues. The CDR3 nucleotides are TGTGCCAGCAGCCCGGCGCGGGGGGACAATGAGCAGTTCTTC. Translation gives CASSPARGDNEQFF.

This clone was seen a few times. The V and J genes are TRBV18 and TRBJ1-3; D possibly corresponds to TRBD1 (5 bases). The germline gives CDR1 KGHSH, CDR2 LQKENI. The V end lost 3 bases, the J end lost 0 bases, and 18 bases lay between the germline ends. CDR3 length: 18 residues. CDR3 coding DNA: TGTGCCAGCTCACCCTGGGTGGACACCTTGAACTCTGGAAACACCATATATTTT. This codes for CASSPWVDTLNSGNTIYF.

This chain connects TRBV28 to TRBJ2-4; maybe TRBD1 (6 bases). CDR1 and CDR2 (germline): MDHEN, SYDVKM. The CDR3 extends over 18 amino acids. V dropped 8 bases and J dropped 0 bases, with 23 bases sitting between them. CDR3 protein: CASGGQKIPFLAKNIQYF. DNA of the CDR3: TGTGCCAGCGGCGGACAGAAAATTCCATTCCTAGCCAAAAACATTCAGTACTTC.

This clone was detected only a few times. The chain couples TRBV15 to TRBJ1-6; no clear D. Trimming left V 4 bases short and J 1 base short, with 11 bases between. The length of the CDR3 is 16 residues. The germline CDR1 and CDR2 sequences are LNHNV and YYDKDF (reference sequence). CDR3 in DNA: TGTGCCACCAGCACCCACCCGGGATCCTATAATTCACCCCTCCACTTT. It yields the protein CATSTHPGSYNSPLHF.

The gene calls are TRBV5-6 and TRBJ2-2, with 9 positions matching TRBD2. This CDR3 region has 15 residues. Germline V gives CDR1 SGHDT, CDR2 YYEEEE. Trimming cost V 5 bases and J 2 bases; bases outside gene matches: 4. The DNA for the CDR3 is TGTGCCAGCAGTAGAGCGGGGGGTAACACCGGGGAGCTGTTTTTT. This translates into CASSRAGGNTGELFF.

The chain recombines TRBV5-1 with TRBJ2-7; 7 bases agree with TRBD1. The CDR3 extends over 13 amino acids. Germline V CDR1 and CDR2: SGHRS, YFSETQ. V shed 5 bases, J shed 0 bases, and the junction held 2 bases outside the gene matches. Here the CDR3 reads CASRQGSSYEQYF. DNA of the CDR3: TGCGCCAGCAGACAGGGGAGCTCCTACGAGCAGTACTTC.

The chain combines TRBV15 with TRBJ2-3, with TRBD1 matching 11 bases. The J segment lost 2 bases and the V segment lost 6 bases, leaving 7 bases of the junction unmatched. The CDR3 totals 16 residues. Germline lookup yields CDR1 LNHNV and CDR2 YYDKDF (reference sequence). The CDR3 DNA follows: TGTGCCACCAGGGACAGGGGGCGGACGATCACAGATACGCAGTATTTT. Its translation is CATRDRGRTITDTQYF.

This clone came up once. The chain is built from TRBV25-1 and TRBJ1-1; TRBD1 matches 7 bases. CDR1 and CDR2 (germline): MGHDK, SYGVNS. V gave up 3 bases and J gave up 0 bases; unmatched junction bases: 7. The CDR3 loop spans 16 amino acids. CDR3 in amino acids: CASSDPKTGMNTEAFF. In DNA form, the CDR3 reads TGTGCCAGCAGTGACCCTAAGACAGGGATGAACACTGAAGCTTTCTTT.